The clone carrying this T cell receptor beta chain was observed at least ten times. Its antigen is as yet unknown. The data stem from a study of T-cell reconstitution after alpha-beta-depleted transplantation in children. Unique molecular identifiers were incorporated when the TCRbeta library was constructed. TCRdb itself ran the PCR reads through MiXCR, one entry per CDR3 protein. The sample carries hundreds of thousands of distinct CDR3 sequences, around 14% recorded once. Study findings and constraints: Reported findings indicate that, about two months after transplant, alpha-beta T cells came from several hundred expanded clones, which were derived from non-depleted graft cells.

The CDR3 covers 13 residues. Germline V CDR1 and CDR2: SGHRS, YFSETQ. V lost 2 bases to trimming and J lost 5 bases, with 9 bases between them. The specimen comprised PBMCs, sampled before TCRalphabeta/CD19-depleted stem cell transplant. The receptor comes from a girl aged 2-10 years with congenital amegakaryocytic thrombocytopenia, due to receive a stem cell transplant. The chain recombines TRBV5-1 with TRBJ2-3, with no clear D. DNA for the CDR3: TGCGCCAGCAGCTTAGATCAGCGAGATACGCAGTATTTT. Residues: CASSLDQRDTQYF.